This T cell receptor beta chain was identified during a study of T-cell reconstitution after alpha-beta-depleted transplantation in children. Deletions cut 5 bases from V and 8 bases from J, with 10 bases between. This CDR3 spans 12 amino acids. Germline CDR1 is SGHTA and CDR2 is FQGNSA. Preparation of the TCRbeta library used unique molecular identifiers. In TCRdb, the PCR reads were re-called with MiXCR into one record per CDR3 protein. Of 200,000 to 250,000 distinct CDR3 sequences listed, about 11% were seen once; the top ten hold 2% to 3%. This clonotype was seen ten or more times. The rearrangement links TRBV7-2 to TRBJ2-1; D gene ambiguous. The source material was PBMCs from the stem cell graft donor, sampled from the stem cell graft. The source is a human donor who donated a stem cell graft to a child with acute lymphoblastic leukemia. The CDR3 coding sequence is TGTGCCAGCAGCCGACCCTTTGATGAGCAGTTCTTC. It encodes CASSRPFDEQFF.